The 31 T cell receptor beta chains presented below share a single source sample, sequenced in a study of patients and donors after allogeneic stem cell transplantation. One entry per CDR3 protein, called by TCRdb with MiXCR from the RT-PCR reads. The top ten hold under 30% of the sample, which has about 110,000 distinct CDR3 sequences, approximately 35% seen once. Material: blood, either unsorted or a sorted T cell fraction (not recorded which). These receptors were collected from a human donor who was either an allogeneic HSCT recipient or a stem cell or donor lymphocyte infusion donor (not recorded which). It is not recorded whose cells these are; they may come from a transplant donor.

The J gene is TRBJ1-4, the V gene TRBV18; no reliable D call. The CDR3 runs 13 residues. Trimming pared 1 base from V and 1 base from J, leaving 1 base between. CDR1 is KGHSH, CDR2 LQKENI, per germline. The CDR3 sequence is CASSPLTNEKLFF. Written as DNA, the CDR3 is TGTGCCAGCTCACCACTAACTAATGAAAAACTGTTTTTT.

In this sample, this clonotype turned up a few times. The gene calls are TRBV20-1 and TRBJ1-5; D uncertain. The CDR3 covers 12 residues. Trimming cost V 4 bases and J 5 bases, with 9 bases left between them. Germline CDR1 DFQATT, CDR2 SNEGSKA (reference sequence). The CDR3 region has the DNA TGCAGTGCTACCCGGACCGATCAGCCCCAGCATTTT. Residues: CSATRTDQPQHF.

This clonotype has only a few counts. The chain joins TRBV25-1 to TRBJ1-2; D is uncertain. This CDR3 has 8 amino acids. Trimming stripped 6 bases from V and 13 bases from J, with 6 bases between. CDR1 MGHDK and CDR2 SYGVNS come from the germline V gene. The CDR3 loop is CASRTLTF. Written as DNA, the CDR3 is TGTGCCAGCAGGACCCTCACCTTC.

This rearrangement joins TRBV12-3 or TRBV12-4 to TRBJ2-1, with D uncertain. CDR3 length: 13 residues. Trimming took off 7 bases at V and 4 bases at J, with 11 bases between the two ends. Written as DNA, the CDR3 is TGTGCCAGCACCCTGGGTCCATACAATGAGCAGTTCTTC. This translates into CASTLGPYNEQFF.

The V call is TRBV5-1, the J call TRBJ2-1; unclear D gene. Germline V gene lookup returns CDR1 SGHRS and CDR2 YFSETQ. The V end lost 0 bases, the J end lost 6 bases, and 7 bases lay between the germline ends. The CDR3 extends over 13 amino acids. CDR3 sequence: CASSLEPGNEQFF. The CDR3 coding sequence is TGCGCCAGCAGCTTGGAACCGGGCAATGAGCAGTTCTTC.

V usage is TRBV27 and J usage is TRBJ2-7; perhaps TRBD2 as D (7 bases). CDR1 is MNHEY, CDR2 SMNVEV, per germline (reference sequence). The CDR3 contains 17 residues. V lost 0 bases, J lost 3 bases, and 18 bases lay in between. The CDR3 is CASSLSGAQGGIYEQYF. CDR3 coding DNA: TGTGCCAGCAGTTTATCGGGGGCACAGGGAGGGATCTACGAGCAGTACTTC.

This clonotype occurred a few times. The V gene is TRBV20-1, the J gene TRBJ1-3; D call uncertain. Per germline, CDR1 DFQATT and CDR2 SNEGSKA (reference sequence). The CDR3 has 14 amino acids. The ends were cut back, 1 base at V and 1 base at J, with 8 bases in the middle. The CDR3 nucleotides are TGCAGTGCTAGAGCTACGCTATCTGGAAACACCATATATTTT. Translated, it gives CSARATLSGNTIYF.

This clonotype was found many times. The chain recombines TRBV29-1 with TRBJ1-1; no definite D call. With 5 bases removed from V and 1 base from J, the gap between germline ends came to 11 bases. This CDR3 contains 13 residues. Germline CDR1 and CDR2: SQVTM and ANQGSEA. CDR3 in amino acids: CSVRRVGNTEAFF. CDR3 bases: TGCAGCGTTAGAAGGGTGGGGAACACTGAAGCTTTCTTT.

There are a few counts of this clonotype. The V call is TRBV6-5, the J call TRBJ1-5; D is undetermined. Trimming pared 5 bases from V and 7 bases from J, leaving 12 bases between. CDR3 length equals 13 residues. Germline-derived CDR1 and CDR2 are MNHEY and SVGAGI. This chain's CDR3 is CASSTRFGQPQHF. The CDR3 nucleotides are TGTGCCAGCAGTACCCGGTTCGGCCAGCCCCAGCATTTT.

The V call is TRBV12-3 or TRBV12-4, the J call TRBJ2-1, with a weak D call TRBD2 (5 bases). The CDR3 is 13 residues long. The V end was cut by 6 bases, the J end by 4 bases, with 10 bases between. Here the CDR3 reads CASSARTYNEQFF. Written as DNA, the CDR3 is TGTGCCAGCAGCGCCAGGACTTACAATGAGCAGTTCTTC.

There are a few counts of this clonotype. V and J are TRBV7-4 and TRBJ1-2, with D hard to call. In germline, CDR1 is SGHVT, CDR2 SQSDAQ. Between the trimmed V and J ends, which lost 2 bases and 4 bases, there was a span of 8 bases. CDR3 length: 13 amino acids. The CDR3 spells CASSLKCSYGYTF. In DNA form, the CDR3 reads TGTGCCAGCAGCTTAAAGTGTAGCTATGGCTACACCTTC.

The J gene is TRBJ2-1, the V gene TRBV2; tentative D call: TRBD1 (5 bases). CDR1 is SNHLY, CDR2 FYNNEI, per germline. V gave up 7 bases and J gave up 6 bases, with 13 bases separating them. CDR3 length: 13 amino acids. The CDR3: CASTRTNLNEQFF. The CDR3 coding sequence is TGTGCCAGCACTAGGACAAACCTCAATGAGCAGTTCTTC.

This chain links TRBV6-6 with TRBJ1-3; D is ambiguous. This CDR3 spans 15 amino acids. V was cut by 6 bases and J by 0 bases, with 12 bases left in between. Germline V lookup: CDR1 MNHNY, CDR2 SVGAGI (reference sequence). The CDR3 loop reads CASRDGRSSGNTIYF. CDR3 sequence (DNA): TGTGCCAGCAGGGACGGACGTAGCTCTGGAAACACCATATATTTT.

Here the CDR3 DNA reads TGTGCCAGCAGCCAAAACAATGAGCAGTTCTTC. Translated, it gives CASSQNNEQFF. The rearrangement joins TRBV6-5 to TRBJ2-1; D ambiguous. The length of the CDR3 is 11 residues. With 6 bases removed from V and 5 bases from J, the gap between germline ends came to 5 bases. The germline V gene has CDR1 MNHEY and CDR2 SVGAGI.

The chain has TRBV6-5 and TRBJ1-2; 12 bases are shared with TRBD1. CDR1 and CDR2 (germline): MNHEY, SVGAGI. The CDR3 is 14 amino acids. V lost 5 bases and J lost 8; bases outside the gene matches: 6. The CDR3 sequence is CASSDRDRGLGYTF. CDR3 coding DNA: TGTGCCAGCAGTGATCGGGACAGGGGGCTCGGCTACACCTTC.

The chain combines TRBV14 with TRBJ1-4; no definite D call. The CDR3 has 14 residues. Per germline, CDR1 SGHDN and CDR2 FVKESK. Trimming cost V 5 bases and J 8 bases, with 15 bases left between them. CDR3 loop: CASSLPGTGEKLFF. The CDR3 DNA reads TGTGCCAGCAGCTTACCGGGAACCGGGGAAAAACTGTTTTTT.

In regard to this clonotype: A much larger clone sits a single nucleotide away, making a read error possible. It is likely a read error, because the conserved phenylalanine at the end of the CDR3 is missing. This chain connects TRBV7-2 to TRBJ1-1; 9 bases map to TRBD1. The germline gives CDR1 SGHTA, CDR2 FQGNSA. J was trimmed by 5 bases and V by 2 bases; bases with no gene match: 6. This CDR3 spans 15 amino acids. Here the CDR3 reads CASSLPYGQGTEAFL. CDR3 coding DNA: TGTGCCAGCAGCTTACCTTACGGACAGGGGACTGAAGCTTTCCTT.

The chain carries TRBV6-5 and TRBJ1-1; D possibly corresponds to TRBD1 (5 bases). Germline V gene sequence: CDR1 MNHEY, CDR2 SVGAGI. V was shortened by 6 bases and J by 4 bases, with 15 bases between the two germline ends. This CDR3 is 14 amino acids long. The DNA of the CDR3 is TGTGCCAGCAGCTTTACAGGTGTTGGCACTGAAGCTTTCTTT. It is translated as CASSFTGVGTEAFF.

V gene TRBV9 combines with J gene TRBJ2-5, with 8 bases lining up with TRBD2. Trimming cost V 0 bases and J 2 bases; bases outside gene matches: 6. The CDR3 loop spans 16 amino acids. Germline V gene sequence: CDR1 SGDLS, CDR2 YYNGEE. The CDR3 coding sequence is TGTGCCAGCAGCGTAGCCCACTCGGGAGGGCAAGAGACCCAGTACTTC. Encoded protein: CASSVAHSGGQETQYF.

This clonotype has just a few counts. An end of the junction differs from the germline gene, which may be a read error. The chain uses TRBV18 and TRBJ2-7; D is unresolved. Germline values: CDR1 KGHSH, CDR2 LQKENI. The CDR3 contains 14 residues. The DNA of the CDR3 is TGTGCCAGCTCCCCACACGCGAACTCCTACGAGCAGTACTTC. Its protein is CASSPHANSYEQYF.

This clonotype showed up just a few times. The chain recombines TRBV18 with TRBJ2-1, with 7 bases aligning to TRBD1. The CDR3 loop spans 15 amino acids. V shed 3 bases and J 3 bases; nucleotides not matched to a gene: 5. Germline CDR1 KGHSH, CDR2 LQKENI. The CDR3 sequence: CASSPDRAGYNEQFF. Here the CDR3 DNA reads TGTGCCAGCTCACCCGACAGGGCCGGCTACAATGAGCAGTTCTTC.

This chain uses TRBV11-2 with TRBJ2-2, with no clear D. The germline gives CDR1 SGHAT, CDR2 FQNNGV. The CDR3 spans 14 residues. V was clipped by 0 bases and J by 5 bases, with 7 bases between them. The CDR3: CASSLDHVTGELFF. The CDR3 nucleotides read TGTGCCAGCAGCTTAGATCACGTGACCGGGGAGCTGTTTTTT.

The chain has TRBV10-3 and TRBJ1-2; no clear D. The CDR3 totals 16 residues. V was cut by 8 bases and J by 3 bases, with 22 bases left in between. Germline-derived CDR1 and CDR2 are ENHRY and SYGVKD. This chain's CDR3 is CAIGRPNRNGDYGYTF. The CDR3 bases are TGTGCCATCGGCCGGCCTAATAGGAATGGGGACTATGGCTACACCTTC.

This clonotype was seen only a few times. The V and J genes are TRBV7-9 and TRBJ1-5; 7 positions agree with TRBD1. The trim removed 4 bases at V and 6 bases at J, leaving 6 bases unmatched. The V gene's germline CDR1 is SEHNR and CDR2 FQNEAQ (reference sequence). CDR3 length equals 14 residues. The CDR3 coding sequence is TGTGCCAGCAGCTCCGGACAGGTGGGTCAGCCCCAGCATTTT. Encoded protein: CASSSGQVGQPQHF.

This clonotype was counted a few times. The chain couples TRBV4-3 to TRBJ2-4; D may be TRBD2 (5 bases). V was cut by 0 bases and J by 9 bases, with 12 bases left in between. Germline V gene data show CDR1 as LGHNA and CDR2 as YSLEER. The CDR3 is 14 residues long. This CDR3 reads CASSQEVSSGIQYF. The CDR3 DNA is TGCGCCAGCAGCCAAGAGGTCAGCAGCGGCATTCAGTACTTC.

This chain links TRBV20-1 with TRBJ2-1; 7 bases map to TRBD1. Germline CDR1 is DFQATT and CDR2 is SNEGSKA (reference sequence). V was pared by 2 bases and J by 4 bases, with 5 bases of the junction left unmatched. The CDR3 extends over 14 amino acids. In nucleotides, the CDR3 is TGCAGTGCTAGAAGGGACAGCTCTTACAATGAGCAGTTCTTC. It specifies CSARRDSSYNEQFF.

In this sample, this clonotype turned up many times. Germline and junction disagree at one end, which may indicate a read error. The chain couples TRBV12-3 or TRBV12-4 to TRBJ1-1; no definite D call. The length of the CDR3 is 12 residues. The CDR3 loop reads CASSLVHTEAFF. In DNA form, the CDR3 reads TGTGCCAGCAGCTTAGTCCACACTGAAGCTTTCTTT.

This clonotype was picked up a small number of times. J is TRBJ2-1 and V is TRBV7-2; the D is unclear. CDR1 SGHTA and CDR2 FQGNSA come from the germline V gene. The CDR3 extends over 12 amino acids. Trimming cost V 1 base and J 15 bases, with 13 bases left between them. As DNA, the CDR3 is TGTGCCAGCAGCTTAGGGGCGAAACGCCCGTTCTTC. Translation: CASSLGAKRPFF.

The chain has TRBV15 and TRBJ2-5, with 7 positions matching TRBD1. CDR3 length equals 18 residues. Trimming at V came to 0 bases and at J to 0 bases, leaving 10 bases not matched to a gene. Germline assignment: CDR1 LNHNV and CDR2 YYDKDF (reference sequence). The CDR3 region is CATSREPTGVGHQETQYF. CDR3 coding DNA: TGTGCCACCAGCAGAGAACCTACAGGGGTAGGGCACCAAGAGACCCAGTACTTC.

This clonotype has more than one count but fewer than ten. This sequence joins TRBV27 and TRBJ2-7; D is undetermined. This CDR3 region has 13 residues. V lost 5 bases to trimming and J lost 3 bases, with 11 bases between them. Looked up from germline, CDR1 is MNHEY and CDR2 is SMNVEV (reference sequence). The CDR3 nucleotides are TGTGCCAGCAGTCGCGGTGTTCGCTACGAGCAGTACTTC. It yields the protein CASSRGVRYEQYF.

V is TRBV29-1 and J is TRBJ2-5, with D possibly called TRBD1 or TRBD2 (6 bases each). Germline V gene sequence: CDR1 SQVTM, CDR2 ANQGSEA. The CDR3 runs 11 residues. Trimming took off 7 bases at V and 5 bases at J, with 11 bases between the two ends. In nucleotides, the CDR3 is TGCAGCGGTACAGGGAGGGAGACCCAGTACTTC. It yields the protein CSGTGRETQYF.